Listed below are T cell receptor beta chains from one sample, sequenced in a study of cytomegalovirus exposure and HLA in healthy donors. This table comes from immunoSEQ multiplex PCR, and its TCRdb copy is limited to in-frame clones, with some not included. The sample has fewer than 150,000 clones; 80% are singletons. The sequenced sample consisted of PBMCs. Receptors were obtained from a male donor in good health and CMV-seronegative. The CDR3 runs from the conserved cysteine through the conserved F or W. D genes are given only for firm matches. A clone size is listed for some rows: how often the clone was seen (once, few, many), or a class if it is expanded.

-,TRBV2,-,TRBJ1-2,TGTGCCAGCAGTTCAGGGTCGGGCTATGGCTACACCTTC,CASSSGSGYGYTF
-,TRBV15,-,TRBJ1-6,TGTGCCACCAGCAGAGGGACTGAGAGCCTTGATTCACCCCTCCACTTT,CATSRGTESLDSPLHF
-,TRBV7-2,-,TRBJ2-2,TGTGCCAGCAGCTTAGACAGGGTAAACACCGGGGAGCTGTTTTTT,CASSLDRVNTGELFF
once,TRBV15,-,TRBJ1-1,TGTGCCACCAGCAGAGAGGGGGGAGGAACTGAAGCTTTCTTT,CATSREGGGTEAFF
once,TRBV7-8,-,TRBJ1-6,TGTGCCAGCAGCTCGTCCGTTAATTCACCCCTCCACTTT,CASSSSVNSPLHF
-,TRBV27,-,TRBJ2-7,TGTGCCAGCAGTCTATTGCCAGGGGAGCAGTACTTC,CASSLLPGEQYF
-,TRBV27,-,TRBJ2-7,TGTGCCAGCAGTTTGACACCCGCCTACGAGCAGTACTTC,CASSLTPAYEQYF
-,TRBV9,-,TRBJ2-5,TGTGCCAGCAGCGTAGACGACACCCCCTACGGAGAGACCCAGTACTTC,CASSVDDTPYGETQYF
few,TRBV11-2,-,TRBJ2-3,TGTGCCAGCAGCTCCCCCAGGAGCACAGATACGCAGTATTTT,CASSSPRSTDTQYF
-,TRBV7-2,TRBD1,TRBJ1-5,TGTGCCAGCAGTCAGGGGGTCGGGCAGCCCCAGCATTTT,CASSQGVGQPQHF
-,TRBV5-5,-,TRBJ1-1,TGTGCCAGCAGCCGGGCAGGTCCGGGGATGAACACTGAAGCTTTCTTT,CASSRAGPGMNTEAFF
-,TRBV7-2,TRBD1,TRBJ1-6,TGTGCCAGCAGCCCTACAGGGGTGGACTCACCCCTCCACTTT,CASSPTGVDSPLHF
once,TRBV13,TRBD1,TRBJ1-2,TGTGCCAGCAGCTCGGGACAGGGGCGATTTGGCTACACCTTC,CASSSGQGRFGYTF
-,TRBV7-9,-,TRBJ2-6,TGTTCCAGCAGCTTAACAGGTTCCTCTGGGGCCAACGTCCTGACTTTC,CSSSLTGSSGANVLTF
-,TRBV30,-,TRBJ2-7,TGTGCCTGGAGTGTGTTTAGCTCCTACGAGCAGTACTTC,CAWSVFSSYEQYF
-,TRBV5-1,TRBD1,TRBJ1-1,TGCGCCAGCAGCCCCCAGGGGGCGAACACTGAAGCTTTCTTT,CASSPQGANTEAFF
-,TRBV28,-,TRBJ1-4,TGTGCCAGCTCCCCGGGGGAGACTAATGAAAAACTGTTTTTT,CASSPGETNEKLFF